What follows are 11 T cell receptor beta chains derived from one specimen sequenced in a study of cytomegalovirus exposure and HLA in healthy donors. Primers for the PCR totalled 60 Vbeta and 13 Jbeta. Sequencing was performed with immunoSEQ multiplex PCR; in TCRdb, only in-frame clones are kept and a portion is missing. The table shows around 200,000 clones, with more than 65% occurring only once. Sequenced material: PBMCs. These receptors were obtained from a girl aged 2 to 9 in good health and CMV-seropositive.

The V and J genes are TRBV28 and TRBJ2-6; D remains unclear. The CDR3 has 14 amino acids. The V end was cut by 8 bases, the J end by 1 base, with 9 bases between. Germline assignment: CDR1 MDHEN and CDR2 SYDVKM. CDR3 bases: TGTGCCAGCTCCAAGACTTCTGGGGCCAACGTCCTGACTTTC. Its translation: CASSKTSGANVLTF.

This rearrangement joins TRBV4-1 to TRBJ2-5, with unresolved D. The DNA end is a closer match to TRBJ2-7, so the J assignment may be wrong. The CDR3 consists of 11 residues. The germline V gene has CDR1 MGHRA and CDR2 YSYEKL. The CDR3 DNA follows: TGCGCCAGCAGCCAGAGCTACGAGCAGTACTTC. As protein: CASSQSYEQYF.

The CDR3 spells CANPSGSNYEQYF. The DNA for the CDR3 is TGTGCCAACCCCAGCGGGAGCAACTACGAGCAGTACTTC. The chain links TRBV21-1 to TRBJ2-7; TRBD2 reflects the table's D call only, with no check against the DNA. TRBV21-1 is a listed pseudogene. The length of the CDR3 is 13 residues.

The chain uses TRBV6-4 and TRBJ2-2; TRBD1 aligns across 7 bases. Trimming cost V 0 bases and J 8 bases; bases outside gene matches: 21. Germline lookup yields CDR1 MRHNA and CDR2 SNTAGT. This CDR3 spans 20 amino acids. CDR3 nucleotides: TGTGCCAGCAGTGACTCAAGGGGGCGTGAGGTCATTTATCGATGGGGGGAGCTGTTTTTT. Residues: CASSDSRGREVIYRWGELFF.

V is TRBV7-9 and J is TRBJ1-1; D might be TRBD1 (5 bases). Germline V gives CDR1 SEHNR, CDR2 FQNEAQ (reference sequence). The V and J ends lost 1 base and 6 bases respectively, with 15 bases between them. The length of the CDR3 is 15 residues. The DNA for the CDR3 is TGTGCCAGCAGCTTAGGGACACATACTCCCCCTGAAGCTTTCTTT. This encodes CASSLGTHTPPEAFF.

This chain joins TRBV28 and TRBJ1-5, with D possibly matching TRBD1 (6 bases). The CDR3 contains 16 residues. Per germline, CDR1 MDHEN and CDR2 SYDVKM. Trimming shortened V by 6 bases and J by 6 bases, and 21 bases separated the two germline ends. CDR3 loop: CASSPSLGGASQPQHF. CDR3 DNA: TGTGCCAGCAGCCCGAGTCTTGGGGGGGCCAGTCAGCCCCAGCATTTT.

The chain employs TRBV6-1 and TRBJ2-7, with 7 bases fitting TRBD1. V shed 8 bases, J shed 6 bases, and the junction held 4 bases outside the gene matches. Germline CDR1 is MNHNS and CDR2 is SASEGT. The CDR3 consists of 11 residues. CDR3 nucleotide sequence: TGTGCCAGCCAGACAGGGCGCGAGCAGTACTTC. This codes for CASQTGREQYF.

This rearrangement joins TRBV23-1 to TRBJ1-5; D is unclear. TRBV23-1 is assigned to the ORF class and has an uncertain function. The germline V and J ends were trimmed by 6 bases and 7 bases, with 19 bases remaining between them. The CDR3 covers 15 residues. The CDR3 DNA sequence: TGCGCCAGCAGCAAAAGCCCCACTCGGAGGCAGCCCCAGCATTTT. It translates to CASSKSPTRRQPQHF.

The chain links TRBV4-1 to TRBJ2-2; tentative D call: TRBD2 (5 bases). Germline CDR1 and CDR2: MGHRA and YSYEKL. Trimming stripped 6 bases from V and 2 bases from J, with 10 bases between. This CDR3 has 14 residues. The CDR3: CASRPGKNTGELFF. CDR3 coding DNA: TGCGCCAGCAGGCCCGGGAAAAACACCGGGGAGCTGTTTTTT.

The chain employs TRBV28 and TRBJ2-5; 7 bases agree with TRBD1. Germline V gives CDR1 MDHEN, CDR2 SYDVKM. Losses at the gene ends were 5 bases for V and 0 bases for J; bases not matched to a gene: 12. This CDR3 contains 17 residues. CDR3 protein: CASSHPAQQGYQETQYF. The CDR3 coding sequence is TGTGCCAGCAGTCACCCGGCCCAACAGGGGTACCAAGAGACCCAGTACTTC.

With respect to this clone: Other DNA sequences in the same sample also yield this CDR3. CDR3 nucleotides: TGCGCCAGCAGCTTGGAACAGGGGACAGATACGCAGTATTTT. Protein sequence: CASSLEQGTDTQYF. The genes are TRBV5-1 and TRBJ2-3; 7 nucleotides agree with TRBD1. CDR3 length: 14 residues. V lost 0 bases to trimming and J lost 3 bases; unmatched junction nucleotides: 1. CDR1 and CDR2 (germline): SGHRS, YFSETQ.